The 28 T cell receptor beta chains given below trace back to one sample, sequenced in a study of shared clonotypes between healthy human individuals. Method: immunoSEQ multiplex PCR; TCRdb's copy keeps in-frame clones and lacks some. Found here are approximately 330,000 clones, 73% of them singletons; the top ten hold about 10%. Sequenced: memory CD4+ T cells sorted from blood. The subset denotes: CD45RA-negative fraction. The origin of the receptors is a man aged 25 to 45 in good health.

V and J are TRBV7-9 and TRBJ1-2, with 8 bases fitting TRBD1. The V gene end was trimmed by 5 bases and the J gene end by 5 bases; junction bases not matched to a gene: 10. Per the germline V gene, CDR1 is SEHNR and CDR2 is FQNEAQ (reference sequence). The CDR3 spans 15 residues. CDR3 nucleotide sequence: TGTGCCAGCAGCCCCGGCCCAGGGGGCTTTTATGGCTACACCTTC. Translating gives CASSPGPGGFYGYTF.

This chain joins TRBV19 and TRBJ2-1, with 8 bases aligning to TRBD2. J was trimmed by 2 bases and V by 6 bases; bases with no gene match: 3. CDR1 is LNHDA and CDR2 is SQIVND in the germline V gene (reference sequence). The CDR3 contains 14 residues. CDR3 sequence (DNA): TGTGCCAGTAGCCCGGGAGGGGCCTACAATGAGCAGTTCTTC. This codes for CASSPGGAYNEQFF.

This clone came up a few times. The V and J genes are TRBV29-1 and TRBJ1-1, with 9 bases identical to TRBD1. Germline trimming cut 3 bases from V and 5 bases from J; bases unmatched to any gene: 4. This CDR3 contains 13 residues. The germline CDR1 and CDR2 sequences are SQVTM and ANQGSEA. The CDR3 coding sequence is TGCAGCGTTGAGGGACAGGGAAGAACTGAAGCTTTCTTT. This gives the protein CSVEGQGRTEAFF.

V and J are TRBV18 and TRBJ2-1, with D perhaps matching TRBD2 (6 bases). The CDR3 contains 13 residues. V lost 3 bases to trimming and J lost 8 bases, with 11 bases between them. Germline V lookup: CDR1 KGHSH, CDR2 LQKENI. The CDR3: CASSPDAGHEQFF. CDR3 bases: TGTGCCAGCTCACCGGACGCGGGGCATGAGCAGTTCTTC.

This chain uses TRBV10-3 with TRBJ2-2; 7 nucleotides line up with TRBD1. Germline CDR1 reads ENHRY; CDR2 reads SYGVKD. The CDR3 consists of 13 residues. Unmatched junction bases numbered 3, after V lost 6 bases and J lost 5 bases. As DNA, the CDR3 is TGTGCCATCAGGGACAGGAATACCGGGGAGCTGTTTTTT. It is translated as CAIRDRNTGELFF.

The chain carries TRBV7-8 and TRBJ1-1, with D uncertain. The CDR3 is made up of 13 amino acids. Deletions cut 1 base from V and 7 bases from J, with 10 bases between. Germline V CDR1 and CDR2: SGHVS, FQNEAQ. As DNA, the CDR3 is TGTGCCAGCAGCTTAGAAAGGTGGAGTGAAGCTTTCTTT. The encoded protein is CASSLERWSEAFF.

The chain combines TRBV9 with TRBJ2-1, with D maybe TRBD2 (5 bases). Germline assignment: CDR1 SGDLS and CDR2 YYNGEE. V lost 0 bases and J lost 12, with 13 bases in between. The CDR3 spans 13 residues. The CDR3 here is CASSVGGDEWQFF. The CDR3 coding sequence is TGTGCCAGCAGCGTAGGGGGAGATGAATGGCAGTTCTTC. Supplemented by reference TRBV9 and TRBJ2-1, the full variable domain reads DSGVTQTPKHLITATGQRVTLRCSPRSGDLSVYWYQQSLDQGLQFLIQYYNGEERAKGNILERFSAQQFPDLHSELNLSSLELGDSALYFCASSVGGDEWQFFGPGTRLTVL.

Points on this clone: Other DNA sequences in this sample translate to the same CDR3. The chain combines TRBV28 with TRBJ1-5, with TRBD1 as a possible D gene (6 bases). V lost 3 bases, J lost 1 base, and 10 bases lay in between. The CDR3 is 15 residues long. Germline-derived CDR1 and CDR2 are MDHEN and SYDVKM. DNA of the CDR3: TGTGCCAGCAGTTTTCCGGGGACAAGCAATCAGCCCCAGCATTTT. Its translation is CASSFPGTSNQPQHF.

This clone was observed a few times. This sequence joins TRBV30 and TRBJ2-6; 11 nucleotides match TRBD1. CDR1 and CDR2 from the germline V gene are GTSNPN and SVGIG (reference sequence). The junction had 4 bases not matched to a gene; V was cut back by 3 bases and J by 0 bases. The CDR3 loop spans 17 amino acids. CDR3 sequence reads: CAWRGTGGNSGANVLTF. Written as DNA, the CDR3 is TGTGCCTGGAGAGGGACAGGGGGAAACTCTGGGGCCAACGTCCTGACTTTC.

This clone has a handful of counts. This chain links TRBV28 with TRBJ2-4; 8 bases are shared with TRBD1. CDR1 is MDHEN and CDR2 is SYDVKM in the germline V gene. The CDR3 is 14 residues long. J gave up 9 bases and V 5 bases, and 9 bases lay outside the gene matches. CDR3 sequence (DNA): TGTGCCAGCAGTCCGCCAGGGGGCCGGGGCATTCAGTACTTC. Amino acids: CASSPPGGRGIQYF.

The gene calls are TRBV5-6 and TRBJ1-5; 9 nucleotides agree with TRBD1. Germline loops: CDR1 SGHDT, CDR2 YYEEEE. The J segment lost 2 bases and the V segment lost 3 bases, leaving 9 bases of the junction unmatched. The CDR3 has 17 amino acids. CDR3 coding DNA: TGTGCCAGCAGCTCGAACAGGGGGCTGTTGGGCAATCAGCCCCAGCATTTT. It specifies CASSSNRGLLGNQPQHF.

The CDR3 region is CASTMRQVSYEQYF. The CDR3 DNA is TGTGCCAGCACCATGCGACAGGTTTCCTACGAGCAGTACTTC. The chain links TRBV28 to TRBJ2-7, with D perhaps TRBD1 (6 bases). CDR1 is MDHEN and CDR2 is SYDVKM in the germline V gene. The germline V and J ends were trimmed by 7 bases and 1 base, with 14 bases remaining between them. This CDR3 contains 14 residues.

The chain combines TRBV25-1 with TRBJ2-7, with 7 bases that match TRBD2. CDR3 size: 17 residues. Germline V gene data show CDR1 as MGHDK and CDR2 as SYGVNS. V shed 1 base, J shed 6 bases, and the junction held 15 bases outside the gene matches. The CDR3 sequence is CASSESPLGRERAEQYF. The CDR3 region has the DNA TGTGCCAGCAGTGAATCCCCCCTGGGGCGGGAGAGGGCCGAGCAGTACTTC.

This chain joins TRBV19 and TRBJ2-7; 10 bases map to TRBD1. Trimming removed 7 bases from V and 2 bases from J; junction bases left unmatched: 14. This CDR3 has 17 amino acids. Germline-derived CDR1 and CDR2 are LNHDA and SQIVND (reference sequence). The CDR3, as DNA: TGTGCCAGTACGACGGGACAGGGGCACGACCCGACCTACGAGCAGTACTTC. Protein product: CASTTGQGHDPTYEQYF.

V is TRBV7-2 and J is TRBJ1-2; D is perhaps TRBD1 (6 bases). V was cut by 3 bases and J by 7 bases, with 12 bases left in between. Germline V gene sequence: CDR1 SGHTA, CDR2 FQGNSA. The CDR3 covers 13 residues. The CDR3 sequence is CASSFRGESGYTF. The CDR3 DNA is TGTGCCAGCAGCTTCAGGGGAGAGTCTGGCTACACCTTC.

This chain connects TRBV6-5 to TRBJ1-2; no clear D gene. The germline V and J ends were trimmed by 5 bases and 6 bases, with 13 bases remaining between them. Germline V CDR1 and CDR2: MNHEY, SVGAGI. The CDR3 is 13 residues long. The CDR3 here is CASSARYQHGYTF. CDR3 nucleotides: TGTGCCAGCAGTGCCCGATATCAGCATGGCTACACCTTC.

The chain joins TRBV20-1 to TRBJ1-1; the D is unclear. In germline, CDR1 is DFQATT, CDR2 SNEGSKA (reference sequence). The V end was cut by 3 bases, the J end by 1 base, with 3 bases between. This CDR3 spans 11 amino acids. CDR3 sequence (DNA): TGCAGTGCTAGTGAGAACACTGAAGCTTTCTTT. Protein sequence: CSASENTEAFF.

The genes are TRBV28 and TRBJ1-1; no reliable D call. CDR3 length equals 14 residues. Trimming took off 7 bases at V and 0 bases at J, with 12 bases between the two ends. Germline CDR1 reads MDHEN; CDR2 reads SYDVKM. CDR3 amino acids: CASIPNLMNTEAFF. CDR3 bases: TGTGCCAGCATACCAAACCTCATGAACACTGAAGCTTTCTTT.

In this sample, this clone turned up once. The chain links TRBV14 to TRBJ2-1; 12 bases align to TRBD2. This CDR3 has 17 residues. The V gene end was trimmed by 2 bases and the J gene end by 6 bases; junction bases not matched to a gene: 8. The V gene's germline CDR1 is SGHDN and CDR2 FVKESK. The CDR3 DNA follows: TGTGCCAGCAGCCAACGGGCTAGCGGGAGGGTCTTCAATGAGCAGTTCTTC. Amino acids: CASSQRASGRVFNEQFF.

The chain couples TRBV5-1 to TRBJ2-3, with a weak D call TRBD1 (8 bases). Trimming pared 3 bases from V and 0 bases from J, leaving 20 bases between. Germline-derived CDR1 and CDR2 are SGHRS and YFSETQ. This CDR3 is 18 amino acids long. CDR3 region: CASSSRGLAATSTDTQYF. In DNA form, the CDR3 reads TGCGCCAGCAGCTCCAGGGGGCTAGCGGCCACTAGCACAGATACGCAGTATTTT.

The rearrangement links TRBV5-6 to TRBJ2-3; D gene unclear. The germline CDR1 and CDR2 sequences are SGHDT and YYEEEE. The CDR3 covers 14 residues. V gave up 2 bases and J gave up 2 bases, with 9 bases separating them. CDR3 protein: CASSLIDSTDTQYF. In DNA form, the CDR3 reads TGTGCCAGCAGCTTAATAGATTCCACAGATACGCAGTATTTT.

The chain employs TRBV7-6 and TRBJ2-2; the match to TRBD2 covers 9 bases. The J segment lost 6 bases and the V segment lost 5 bases, leaving 4 bases of the junction unmatched. The CDR3 has 14 amino acids. Germline assignment: CDR1 SGHVS and CDR2 FNYEAQ. Here the CDR3 reads CASSPTSGPGELFF. The CDR3 DNA sequence: TGTGCCAGCAGCCCCACTAGCGGGCCCGGGGAGCTGTTTTTT.

The V and J genes are TRBV6-1 and TRBJ2-5, with D hard to call. Near its end, the DNA agrees better with TRBJ2-7, so the J call may be wrong. The CDR3 runs to 14 residues. The germline CDR1 and CDR2 sequences are MNHNS and SASEGT. CDR3 sequence: CASSVDHTLYEQYF. The CDR3 bases are TGTGCCAGCAGTGTGGACCACACCCTTTACGAGCAGTACTTC.

The chain recombines TRBV2 with TRBJ1-1, with a possible D match to TRBD1 (5 bases). The CDR3 is made up of 14 amino acids. Germline lookup yields CDR1 SNHLY and CDR2 FYNNEI. V lost 5 bases to trimming and J lost 4 bases, with 14 bases between them. The CDR3 loop is CASSFAGGSTEAFF. The CDR3 nucleotides are TGTGCCAGCAGTTTTGCCGGGGGGTCCACTGAAGCTTTCTTT.

This chain connects TRBV6-4 to TRBJ2-3, with 7 positions matching TRBD2. The CDR3 totals 16 residues. Trimming cost V 3 bases and J 2 bases; bases outside gene matches: 8. Germline V lookup: CDR1 MRHNA, CDR2 SNTAGT. CDR3 nucleotides: TGTGCCAGCAGTGAACATAAAACTAGCGACACAGATACGCAGTATTTT. It translates to CASSEHKTSDTDTQYF.

This clone turned up a few times. The chain carries TRBV2 and TRBJ1-5; weak D call: TRBD1 (5 bases). The CDR3 has 14 residues. Looked up from germline, CDR1 is SNHLY and CDR2 is FYNNEI. Trimming cost V 6 bases and J 5 bases, with 14 bases left between them. CDR3 bases: TGTGCCAGCAGCCGACAGTTTTCAGATCAGCCCCAGCATTTT. It translates to CASSRQFSDQPQHF.

This clone showed up many times. The chain joins TRBV7-2 to TRBJ1-2; D is unclear. The CDR3 covers 15 residues. Germline V gene sequence: CDR1 SGHTA, CDR2 FQGNSA. Trimming left V 5 bases short and J 1 base short, with 14 bases between. The chain's CDR3 is CASSPSIGRNYGYTF. DNA for the CDR3: TGTGCCAGCAGCCCCAGTATCGGCCGTAACTATGGCTACACCTTC.

This clone was seen a single time. The V call is TRBV12-5, the J call TRBJ2-3, with TRBD1 matching over 9 bases. This CDR3 has 14 amino acids. J was trimmed by 2 bases and V by 7 bases; bases with no gene match: 4. Germline lookup yields CDR1 LGHNT and CDR2 FRNRAP. The CDR3 nucleotides are TGTGCTAGTGCTTGGGACAGGGCCACAGATACGCAGTATTTT. Its translation: CASAWDRATDTQYF.